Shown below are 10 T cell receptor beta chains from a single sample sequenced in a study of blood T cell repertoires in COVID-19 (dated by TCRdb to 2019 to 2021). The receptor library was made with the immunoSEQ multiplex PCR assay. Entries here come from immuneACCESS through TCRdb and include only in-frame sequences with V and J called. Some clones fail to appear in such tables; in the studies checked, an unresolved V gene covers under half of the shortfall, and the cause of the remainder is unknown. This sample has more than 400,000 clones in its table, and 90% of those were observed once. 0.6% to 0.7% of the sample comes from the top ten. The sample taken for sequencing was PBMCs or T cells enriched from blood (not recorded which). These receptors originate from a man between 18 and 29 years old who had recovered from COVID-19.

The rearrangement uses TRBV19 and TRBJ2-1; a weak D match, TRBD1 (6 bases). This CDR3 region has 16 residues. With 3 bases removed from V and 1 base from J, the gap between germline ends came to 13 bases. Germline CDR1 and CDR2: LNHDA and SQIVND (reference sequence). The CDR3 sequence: CASSIVAGDSYNEQFF. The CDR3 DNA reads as TGTGCCAGTAGTATCGTGGCAGGGGATTCCTACAATGAGCAGTTCTTC.

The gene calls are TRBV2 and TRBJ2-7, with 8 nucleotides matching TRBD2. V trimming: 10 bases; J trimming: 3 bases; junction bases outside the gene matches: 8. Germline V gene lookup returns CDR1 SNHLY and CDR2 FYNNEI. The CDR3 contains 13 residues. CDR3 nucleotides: TGTGCCACGACGCGTACTAGCGGCTACGAGCAGTACTTC. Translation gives CATTRTSGYEQYF.

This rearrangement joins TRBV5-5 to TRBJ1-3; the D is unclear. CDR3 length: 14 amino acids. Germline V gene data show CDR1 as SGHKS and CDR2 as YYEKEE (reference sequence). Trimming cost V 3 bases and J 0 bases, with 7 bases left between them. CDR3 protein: CASSSVPSGNTIYF. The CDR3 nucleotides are TGTGCCAGCAGCTCCGTTCCCTCTGGAAACACCATATATTTT.

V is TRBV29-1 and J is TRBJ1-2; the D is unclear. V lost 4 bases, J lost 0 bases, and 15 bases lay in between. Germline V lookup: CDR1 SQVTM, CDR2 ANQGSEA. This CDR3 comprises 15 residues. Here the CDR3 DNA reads TGCAGCGTTGGGGAGGCGGCTAATCCTAACTATGGCTACACCTTC. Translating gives CSVGEAANPNYGYTF.

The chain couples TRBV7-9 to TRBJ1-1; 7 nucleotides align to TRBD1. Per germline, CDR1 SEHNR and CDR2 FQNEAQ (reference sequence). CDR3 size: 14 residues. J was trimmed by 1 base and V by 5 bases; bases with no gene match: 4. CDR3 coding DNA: TGTGCCAGCAGCGTACACAGGGGGAACACTGAAGCTTTCTTT. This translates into CASSVHRGNTEAFF.

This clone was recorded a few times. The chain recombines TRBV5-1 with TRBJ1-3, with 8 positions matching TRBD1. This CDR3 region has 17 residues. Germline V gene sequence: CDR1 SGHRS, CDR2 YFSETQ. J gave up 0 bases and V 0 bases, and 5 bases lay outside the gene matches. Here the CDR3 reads CASSLGGQGLSGNTIYF. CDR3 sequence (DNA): TGCGCCAGCAGCTTGGGAGGACAGGGCCTCTCTGGAAACACCATATATTTT.

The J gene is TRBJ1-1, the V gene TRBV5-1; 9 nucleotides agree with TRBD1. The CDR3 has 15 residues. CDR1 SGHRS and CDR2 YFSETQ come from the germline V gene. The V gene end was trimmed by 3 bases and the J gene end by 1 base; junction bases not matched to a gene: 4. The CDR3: CASSSAGQGNTEAFF. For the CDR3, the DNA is TGCGCCAGCAGCTCGGCGGGACAGGGGAACACTGAAGCTTTCTTT.

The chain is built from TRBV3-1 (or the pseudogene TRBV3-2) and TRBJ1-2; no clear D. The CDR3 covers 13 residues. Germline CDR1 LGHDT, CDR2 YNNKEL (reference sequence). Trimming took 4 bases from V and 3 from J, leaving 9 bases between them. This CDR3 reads CASSRSRDYGYTF. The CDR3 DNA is TGTGCCAGCAGCCGATCCCGGGACTATGGCTACACCTTC.

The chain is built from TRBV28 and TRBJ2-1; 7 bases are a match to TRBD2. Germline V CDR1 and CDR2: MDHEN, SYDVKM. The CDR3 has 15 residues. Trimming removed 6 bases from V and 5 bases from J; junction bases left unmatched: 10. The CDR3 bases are TGTGCCAGCAGGGAGTCAAGACTAGCCCACAATGAGCAGTTCTTC. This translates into CASRESRLAHNEQFF.

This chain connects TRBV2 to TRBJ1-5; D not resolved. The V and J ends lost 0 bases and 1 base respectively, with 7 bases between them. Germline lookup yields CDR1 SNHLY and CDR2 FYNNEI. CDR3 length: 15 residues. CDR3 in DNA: TGTGCCAGCAGTGAAGCGGCGGGGAGCAATCAGCCCCAGCATTTT. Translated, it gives CASSEAAGSNQPQHF.